This T cell receptor beta chain stems from a study of cytomegalovirus exposure and HLA in healthy donors. Healthy bone marrow donors made up the cohort. This PCR relied on a set of 60 Vbeta primers and 13 Jbeta primers. Generated by immunoSEQ multiplex PCR, the TCRdb table keeps only in-frame clones and is missing some. The sample has about 130,000 clones. Broader study findings: Compared with the roughly 700-donor mean, an Asian-associated ancestry cluster reportedly had fewer N-insertions, according to a later analysis. The study put 150 or so TCR beta chains on its list as cytomegalovirus-associated. At a 0.05 false discovery rate, a later analysis found about 17,000 TCR beta sequences to be associated with HLA alleles.

The CDR3 is 14 amino acids. The germline V gene has CDR1 LNHNV and CDR2 YYDKDF (reference sequence). V was shortened by 5 bases and J by 3 bases, with 14 bases between the two germline ends. With regard to this clone: Its antigen is not known.

Material: PBMCs. The source of this sequence is a woman aged 55-70 years in good health and CMV-seronegative. The chain uses TRBV15 and TRBJ2-7, with D possibly TRBD2 on 7 matching bases. The CDR3 sequence: CATSSGGLGYEQYF. The CDR3 DNA is TGTGCCACCAGCTCCGGGGGGCTAGGCTACGAGCAGTACTTC.